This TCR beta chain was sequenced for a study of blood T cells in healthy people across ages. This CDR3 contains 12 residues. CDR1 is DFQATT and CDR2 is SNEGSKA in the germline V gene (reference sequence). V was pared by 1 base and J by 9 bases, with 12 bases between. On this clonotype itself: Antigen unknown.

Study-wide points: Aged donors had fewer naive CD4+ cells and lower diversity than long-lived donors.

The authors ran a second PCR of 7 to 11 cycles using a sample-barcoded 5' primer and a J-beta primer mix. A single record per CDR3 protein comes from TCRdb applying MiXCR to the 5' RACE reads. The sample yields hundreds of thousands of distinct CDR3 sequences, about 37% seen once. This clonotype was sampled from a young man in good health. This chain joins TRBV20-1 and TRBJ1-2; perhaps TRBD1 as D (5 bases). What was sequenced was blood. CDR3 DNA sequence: TGCAGTGCTAGAGCGCGGGCAGGGAGCTACACCTTC. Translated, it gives CSARARAGSYTF.